The next 18 T cell receptor beta chains were all read from a single sample in a study of T cell responses to AZD1222 COVID-19 vaccine. Here immunoSEQ multiplex PCR was the method, and the copy in TCRdb shows in-frame clones only, minus some. Altogether approximately 72,000 clones are present, about 89% being singletons, with the ten largest covering roughly 30%. The sample here was peripheral blood, taken 28 days after the second AZD1222 dose. The source of these receptors is an adult who received the AZD1222 COVID-19 vaccine.

The chain employs TRBV25-1 and TRBJ2-3; TRBD1 matches at 12 bases. CDR3 length equals 13 residues. Looked up from germline, CDR1 is MGHDK and CDR2 is SYGVNS. V dropped 2 bases and J dropped 14; count of bases not matched to a gene: 5. CDR3 DNA: TGTGCCAGCAGTGAAGGCGGGACAGGGGGCACGTATTTT. Its protein is CASSEGGTGGTYF.

V usage is TRBV7-2 and J usage is TRBJ1-5, with D uncertain. Trimming took off 5 bases at V and 0 bases at J, with 8 bases between the two ends. The CDR3 is made up of 14 amino acids. Germline lookup yields CDR1 SGHTA and CDR2 FQGNSA. The DNA of the CDR3 is TGTGCCAGCAGCCAATCTAATAGCAATCAGCCCCAGCATTTT. Amino acids: CASSQSNSNQPQHF.

This clone was recorded at least ten times. V gene TRBV7-3 combines with J gene TRBJ1-2; D is unclear. This CDR3 spans 14 amino acids. CDR1 and CDR2 (germline): SGHTA, FQGTGA. Trimming removed 5 bases from V and 4 bases from J, with 14 bases in between. The CDR3 DNA is TGTGCCAGCAGCCCCGGGTCATCAGCCTATGGCTACACCTTC. Amino acids: CASSPGSSAYGYTF.

Written as DNA, the CDR3 is TGTGCCAGCAGCCGCGACGGTCCTAACTATGGCTACACCTTC. Protein product: CASSRDGPNYGYTF. The genes are TRBV9 and TRBJ1-2; D remains unclear. The CDR3 length is 14 residues. CDR1 and CDR2 from the germline V gene are SGDLS and YYNGEE. Trimming stripped 4 bases from V and 0 bases from J, with 10 bases between.

This chain links TRBV9 with TRBJ1-6; TRBD1 might be the D (6 bases). This CDR3 has 15 residues. The germline V gene has CDR1 SGDLS and CDR2 YYNGEE. The germline V and J ends were trimmed by 0 bases and 4 bases, with 8 bases remaining between them. The CDR3 nucleotides read TGTGCCAGCAGCGTAGAGGGGGGATATAATTCACCCCTCCACTTT. It codes for CASSVEGGYNSPLHF.

The V gene is TRBV12-3 or TRBV12-4, the J gene TRBJ1-1; possibly TRBD1 for D (6 bases). This CDR3 region has 13 residues. V was pared by 5 bases and J by 10 bases, with 17 bases between. CDR3 sequence (DNA): TGTGCCAGCAGTGGACAGACGGGGGAGTCAGCTTTCTTT. Residues: CASSGQTGESAFF.

The rearrangement uses TRBV5-1 and TRBJ1-1; weak D call: TRBD1 (5 bases). The CDR3 runs 13 residues. The germline V gene has CDR1 SGHRS and CDR2 YFSETQ. Trimming left V 4 bases short and J 7 bases short, with 14 bases between. The chain's CDR3 is CASSPLAGVEAFF. The CDR3 DNA follows: TGCGCCAGCAGCCCGCTCGCGGGGGTTGAAGCTTTCTTT.

This chain uses TRBV6-4 with TRBJ2-1; 9 bases are a match to TRBD2. CDR1 is MRHNA and CDR2 is SNTAGT in the germline V gene. This CDR3 is 14 amino acids long. The ends lost 5 bases at V and 8 bases at J; junction bases unmatched: 7. The CDR3, as DNA: TGTGCCAGCAGTAGGGCTAGCGGGGTCGATGAGCAGTTCTTC. This sequence encodes CASSRASGVDEQFF.

This clone has just one count. The rearrangement links TRBV9 to TRBJ1-1; 7 nucleotides agree with TRBD1. The V and J ends lost 4 bases and 1 base, in that order; junction bases with no gene match: 7. CDR3 length equals 15 residues. Germline V lookup: CDR1 SGDLS, CDR2 YYNGEE. This chain's CDR3 is CASSTLGQENTEAFF. The CDR3, as DNA: TGTGCCAGCAGCACCCTCGGACAGGAGAACACTGAAGCTTTCTTT. The variable domain in full, completed from reference TRBV9 and TRBJ1-1, reads DSGVTQTPKHLITATGQRVTLRCSPRSGDLSVYWYQQSLDQGLQFLIQYYNGEERAKGNILERFSAQQFPDLHSELNLSSLELGDSALYFCASSTLGQENTEAFFGQGTRLTVV.

The chain carries TRBV2 and TRBJ2-2; no definite D call. Germline V gene sequence: CDR1 SNHLY, CDR2 FYNNEI. The V end was cut by 5 bases, the J end by 7 bases, with 11 bases between. The CDR3 is made up of 13 amino acids. The CDR3 bases are TGTGCCAGCAGTCACCCCACCCTCGGGGAGCTGTTTTTT. This translates into CASSHPTLGELFF.

The chain recombines TRBV5-4 with TRBJ1-4, with unresolved D. V shed 5 bases and J shed 0 bases, with 11 bases lying between them. Germline V gene lookup returns CDR1 SGHNT and CDR2 YYREEE (reference sequence). This CDR3 has 15 residues. The CDR3 DNA sequence: TGTGCCAGCAGGCCCTTTAATGCAACTAATGAAAAACTGTTTTTT. This gives the protein CASRPFNATNEKLFF.

This clone was seen more than once but under ten times. V usage is TRBV9 and J usage is TRBJ2-2, with D possibly called TRBD1 or TRBD2 (5 bases each). CDR3 size: 14 residues. V was clipped by 6 bases and J by 7 bases, with 16 bases between them. Germline values: CDR1 SGDLS, CDR2 YYNGEE. The chain's CDR3 is CASKEGPTGGELFF. CDR3 coding DNA: TGTGCCAGCAAAGAGGGGCCGACGGGCGGGGAGCTGTTTTTT.

The V gene is TRBV7-2, the J gene TRBJ1-6; D is undetermined. The CDR3 consists of 14 residues. CDR1 and CDR2 (germline): SGHTA, FQGNSA. V was shortened by 2 bases and J by 7 bases, with 9 bases between the two germline ends. This CDR3 is CASSLHPANSPLHF. The CDR3 DNA reads TGTGCCAGCAGCTTACACCCGGCCAATTCACCCCTCCACTTT.

This clone has a handful of counts. The chain recombines TRBV5-1 with TRBJ2-7; D might be TRBD1 (5 bases). CDR1 is SGHRS and CDR2 is YFSETQ in the germline V gene. This CDR3 region has 14 residues. Trimming took 0 bases from V and 4 from J, leaving 11 bases between them. The CDR3 sequence: CASSLEAGLYEQYF. CDR3 DNA sequence: TGCGCCAGCAGCTTGGAAGCAGGGCTATACGAGCAGTACTTC.

The gene calls are TRBV11-3 and TRBJ1-1; TRBD1 might be the D (5 bases). Trimming cost V 0 bases and J 6 bases, with 17 bases left between them. Germline loops: CDR1 SGHNT, CDR2 YENEEA. The CDR3 has 16 residues. For the CDR3, the DNA is TGTGCCAGCAGCTTAGATTCCGGGGCAAGGATCGCTGAAGCTTTCTTT. As protein: CASSLDSGARIAEAFF.

V and J are TRBV28 and TRBJ1-5; 7 bases fit TRBD1. From germline, CDR1 is MDHEN and CDR2 SYDVKM. The trim removed 3 bases at V and 9 bases at J, leaving 17 bases unmatched. The CDR3 is 17 residues long. CDR3 bases: TGTGCCAGCAGTTTGGCCGGGACAGAGGCCAGATTTTGGCCCCAGCATTTT. This encodes CASSLAGTEARFWPQHF.

This clone was seen only once. This sequence joins TRBV9 and TRBJ1-2; D ambiguous. Per the germline V gene, CDR1 is SGDLS and CDR2 is YYNGEE. This CDR3 contains 12 residues. Trimming pared 7 bases from V and 3 bases from J, leaving 10 bases between. In nucleotides, the CDR3 is TGTGCCAGCCACAGCGGTGACTATGGCTACACCTTC. As protein: CASHSGDYGYTF.

Written as DNA, the CDR3 is TGCAGCGCTCGCGGGGGAGATACGCAGTATTTT. Translation: CSARGGDTQYF. The chain employs TRBV29-1 and TRBJ2-3; 7 nucleotides agree with TRBD2. The CDR3 spans 11 residues. The germline V gene encodes CDR1 SQVTM and CDR2 ANQGSEA. V lost 7 bases to trimming and J lost 5 bases; unmatched junction nucleotides: 3.